This T cell receptor (beta chain) derives from a study of blood T cells in healthy people across ages. Germline V gives CDR1 LGHDT, CDR2 YNNKEL (reference sequence). The ends were cut back, 1 base at V and 8 bases at J, with 5 bases in the middle. The CDR3 extends over 11 amino acids. For the second PCR, which ran for 7 to 11 cycles, a sample-barcoded 5' primer and a J-beta primer mix were used. TCRdb re-analysed the 5' RACE reads in MiXCR, keeping a single row per CDR3 protein. The data contain 800,000 or so distinct CDR3 sequences, 20% to 25% of them singletons. This sample also belongs to another study, concerning T cells of mothers and their children.

Input material: blood. The chain employs TRBV3-1 and TRBJ1-2; D not certain. This clonotype was obtained from a boy between 10 and 17 years old in good health. The CDR3 coding sequence is TGTGCCAGCAGCCAAGGGTGGGGCTACACCTTC. It is translated as CASSQGWGYTF.